This T cell receptor (beta chain) was observed in a study of shared clonotypes between healthy human individuals. This CDR3 region has 14 residues. Germline V gene data show CDR1 as SGHTA and CDR2 as FQGNSA. V lost 5 bases and J lost 4; bases outside the gene matches: 7. Only one count was recorded for this clone. The identical CDR3 is also encoded by other nucleotide sequences in the sample. Naive CD8 cells lacked CD45RO and underwent positive selection for CCR7, leaving out terminally differentiated effector memory CD45RA+ cells. The authors ran the assay at deep level. Data came from immunoSEQ multiplex PCR; TCRdb stores just in-frame clones and leaves some out. The sample yields about 820,000 clones, roughly 92% seen once.

The TCR sequence derives from a young man in good health. The J gene is TRBJ2-7, the V gene TRBV7-2, with TRBD1 identical over 8 bases. Input material: naive CD8+ T cells sorted from blood. CDR3 region: CASSPGQGGYEQYF. For the CDR3, the DNA is TGTGCCAGCAGCCCCGGACAGGGTGGTTACGAGCAGTACTTC.